This passage covers 22 T cell receptor beta chains from one sample sequenced in a study of Tregs in tolerant kidney transplant recipients. Data came from immunoSEQ multiplex PCR; TCRdb stores just in-frame clones and leaves some out. Recorded for this sample: 6,400 or so clones. Mixed chimerism was transient after nonmyeloablative marrow transplants from related graft donors. The sample in question was CD8+ T cells from blood (PBMCs), obtained 12 months after the transplant. The receptors here all came from a human patient who received a combined kidney and bone marrow transplant. Part of the T cells may come from the graft donor.

Note on this clone: The read falls 3 residues short of the CDR3 end, and the missing part is taken from the germline J gene. The chain is built from TRBV23-1 and TRBJ2-7; TRBD1 might be the D (6 bases). TRBV23-1 is filed as an ORF, its function uncertain. The V and J ends lost 3 bases and 5 bases respectively, with 20 bases between them. The CDR3 totals 16 residues. The CDR3 region is CASSHFVWGHGDEQYF. CDR3 DNA (partial): TGCGCCAGCAGTCATTTCGTGTGGGGACACGGCGACGAG.

About this clone: The read comes to an end 3 residues before the CDR3 does, leaving the germline J gene to fill in the end. The chain recombines TRBV6-1 with TRBJ2-7; 9 positions agree with TRBD1. V shed 3 bases and J 3 bases; nucleotides not matched to a gene: 6. This CDR3 contains 15 residues. Germline V CDR1 and CDR2: MNHNS, SASEGT. Incomplete CDR3 DNA: TGTGCCAGCAGTGAGGGGGACAGGGTCCTCTACGAG. Translation gives CASSEGDRVLYE. The whole CDR3 sequence reads CASSEGDRVLYEQYF.

Remarks on this clone: The CDR3 is cut off 3 residues early in the read; its end comes from the germline J gene. V usage is TRBV6-2 or TRBV6-3 and J usage is TRBJ2-1; 13 bases line up with TRBD2. The germline CDR1 and CDR2 sequences are MNHEY and SVGEGT. The CDR3 totals 13 residues. The V segment lost 6 bases and the J segment 9 bases; nucleotides outside the gene matches: 2. CDR3 residues: CASRRLAGGEQFF. Partial CDR3 DNA: TGTGCCAGCAGAAGACTAGCGGGAGGTGAG.

As for this clone: The read terminates 3 residues before the CDR3 end, so the remaining end is supplied by the germline J gene. The chain uses TRBV19 and TRBJ2-1; the match to TRBD2 covers 7 bases. The CDR3 contains 15 residues. Germline V gene sequence: CDR1 LNHDA, CDR2 SQIVND (reference sequence). Trimming took 2 bases from V and 6 from J; bases not matched to a gene: 7. The sequenced CDR3 bases are TGTGCCAGTAGTATAACCGCGGGAGTTCTCAATGAG. It is translated as CASSITAGVLNE. In full, the CDR3 reads CASSITAGVLNEQFF.

On this clone: The sequenced fragment ends 3 residues before the CDR3 boundary, so the rest is inferred from the germline J gene. The J gene is TRBJ2-1, the V gene TRBV20-1; weak D call: TRBD1 (5 bases). Trimming pared 0 bases from V and 4 bases from J, leaving 19 bases between. From germline, CDR1 is DFQATT and CDR2 SNEGSKA (reference sequence). The CDR3 loop spans 17 amino acids. The CDR3 is CSARDPPWTNVYNEQFF. Partial CDR3 DNA: TGCAGTGCTAGAGATCCGCCCTGGACAAACGTGTACAATGAG.

To note about this clone: The read stops 3 residues short of the end of the CDR3; the missing end is completed from the germline J gene. This chain joins TRBV19 and TRBJ2-1; 9 bases line up with TRBD2. CDR1 LNHDA and CDR2 SQIVND come from the germline V gene (reference sequence). This CDR3 spans 15 amino acids. Unmatched junction bases numbered 5, after V lost 3 bases and J lost 5 bases. The CDR3 bases that were read are TGTGCCAGTAGTATGTCCCTAGCGGGGAACAATGAG. Residues: CASSMSLAGNNE. The entire CDR3 protein reads CASSMSLAGNNEQFF.

According to its frequency, this clone is medium-sized. Read sequence stops 3 residues before the CDR3 end, and the germline J gene provides the missing end. The chain couples TRBV6-1 to TRBJ2-7; 10 bases are a match to TRBD2. The V gene's germline CDR1 is MNHNS and CDR2 SASEGT. The CDR3 extends over 16 amino acids. J lost 4 bases, V lost 1 base, and 7 bases had no gene match. The covered CDR3 bases are TGTGCCAGCAGTGAAGTGCTAGCGGGAGTAATATACGAG. It translates to CASSEVLAGVIYE. The whole CDR3 region reads CASSEVLAGVIYEQYF.

On this clone itself: The observed sequence ends 3 residues before the CDR3 terminus, with the missing tail filled in from the germline J gene. The J gene is TRBJ2-7, the V gene TRBV19, with D possibly being TRBD1 (5 bases). The CDR3 covers 15 residues. Trimming pared 1 base from V and 4 bases from J, leaving 14 bases between. Germline loops: CDR1 LNHDA, CDR2 SQIVND (reference sequence). CDR3 amino acids: CASSIAQGSNYEQYF. CDR3 DNA, as far as it was read: TGTGCCAGTAGTATAGCCCAGGGATCGAATTACGAG.

A remark on this clone: The read falls 3 residues short of the CDR3 end, and the missing part is taken from the germline J gene. The chain links TRBV7-3 to TRBJ2-2; D is unresolved. The germline CDR1 and CDR2 sequences are SGHTA and FQGTGA. The CDR3 runs 13 residues. V was pared by 7 bases and J by 0 bases, with 6 bases between. Here the CDR3 reads CASMAPNTGELFF. CDR3 DNA, as far as it was read: TGTGCCAGCATGGCACCGAACACCGGGGAG.

CDR3 in amino acids: CASTLAGIAYEQYF. The part of the CDR3 DNA that was read is TGTGCCAGCACGTTGGCAGGGATAGCCTACGAG. The chain couples TRBV2 to TRBJ2-7; TRBD1 is a possible D gene (5 bases). Coverage ceases 3 residues before the CDR3 finishes, and the germline J gene fills in the end. CDR1 SNHLY and CDR2 FYNNEI come from the germline V gene. This CDR3 contains 14 residues. V was clipped by 7 bases and J by 2 bases, with 15 bases between them.

Of note for this clone: Coverage ceases 3 residues before the CDR3 finishes, and the germline J gene fills in the end. The V call is TRBV29-1, the J call TRBJ2-7, with TRBD1 as a possible D gene (6 bases). Trimming shortened V by 1 base and J by 2 bases, and 9 bases separated the two germline ends. The germline CDR1 and CDR2 sequences are SQVTM and ANQGSEA. The CDR3 is 13 amino acids. The sequenced part of the CDR3 DNA is TGCAGCGTTGAAGGGACAGAGCCCTACGAG. Translation gives CSVEGTEPYE. The complete CDR3 sequence is CSVEGTEPYEQYF.

Notes on this clone: The sequence runs out 3 residues before the end of the CDR3; the remainder is reconstructed from the germline J gene. The chain carries TRBV13 and TRBJ1-2; 7 bases match TRBD1. Per the germline V gene, CDR1 is PRHDT and CDR2 is FYEKMQ (reference sequence). The CDR3 is 14 amino acids. J lost 4 bases, V lost 5 bases, and 7 bases had no gene match. CDR3 sequence: CASSLSGTAYGYTF. The CDR3 DNA, read in part, is TGTGCCAGCAGCCTTTCCGGGACAGCCTATGGC.

Its frequency marks this clone as medium-sized. The observed sequence ends 3 residues before the CDR3 terminus, with the missing tail filled in from the germline J gene. This chain joins TRBV30 and TRBJ1-1; the D gene is possibly TRBD1 (5 bases). This CDR3 region has 15 residues. Germline V gene sequence: CDR1 GTSNPN, CDR2 SVGIG (reference sequence). Trimming shortened V by 7 bases and J by 6 bases, and 24 bases separated the two germline ends. CDR3 bases read: TGTGCCTCGCTCTCGGGGGGACCCCGTTACCCTGAA. Amino acids: CASLSGGPRYPE. The whole CDR3 region reads CASLSGGPRYPEAFF.

Of note for this clone: The CDR3 is cut off 3 residues early in the read; its end comes from the germline J gene. The chain carries TRBV5-4 and TRBJ2-5, with 10 bases aligning to TRBD1. The germline V gene has CDR1 SGHNT and CDR2 YYREEE (reference sequence). V gave up 5 bases and J gave up 2 bases; unmatched junction bases: 3. This CDR3 spans 14 amino acids. This chain's CDR3 is CASRLDRGQETQYF. The covered CDR3 bases are TGTGCCAGCAGGCTGGACAGGGGGCAAGAGACC.

With regard to this clone: The sequence runs out 3 residues before the end of the CDR3; the remainder is reconstructed from the germline J gene. V usage is TRBV7-3 and J usage is TRBJ2-3; TRBD2 aligns across 9 bases. Germline CDR1 and CDR2: SGHTA and FQGTGA. CDR3 length: 16 residues. Losses at the gene ends were 5 bases for V and 0 bases for J; bases not matched to a gene: 6. Incomplete CDR3 DNA: TGTGCCAGCAGCCGGAAAGCGGGAGGAAGCACAGATACG. It encodes CASSRKAGGSTDT. The complete CDR3 reads CASSRKAGGSTDTQYF.

Turning to this clone: The read falls 3 residues short of the CDR3 end, and the missing part is taken from the germline J gene. The chain has TRBV29-1 and TRBJ1-2; possible D gene TRBD1, 6 bases. CDR1 and CDR2 (germline): SQVTM, ANQGSEA. The V gene lost 0 bases and the J gene lost 5 bases, with 10 bases spanning the gap. The CDR3 length is 13 residues. The CDR3 reads CSVEDRGGYGYTF. The CDR3 DNA, read in part, is TGCAGCGTTGAAGACAGGGGAGGATATGGC. The variable domain in full, completed from reference TRBV29-1 and TRBJ1-2, reads SAVISQKPSRDICQRGTSLTIQCQVDSQVTMMFWYRQQPGQSLTLIATANQGSEATYESGFVIDKFPISRPNLTFSTLTVSNMSPEDSSIYLCSVEDRGGYGYTFGSGTRLTVV.

Comment on this clone: The CDR3 goes on 3 residues after the read ends, and that part is filled in from the germline J gene. The chain couples TRBV29-1 to TRBJ1-1; D is unresolved. The V and J ends lost 3 bases and 0 bases respectively, with 11 bases between them. The CDR3 runs 14 residues. Germline V gene sequence: CDR1 SQVTM, CDR2 ANQGSEA. CDR3: CSVDPQTMNTEAFF. The part of the CDR3 DNA that was read is TGCAGCGTTGACCCACAGACGATGAACACTGAA.

A remark on this clone: The sequence runs out 3 residues before the end of the CDR3; the remainder is reconstructed from the germline J gene. This chain connects TRBV4-1 to TRBJ2-1; D is perhaps TRBD2 (6 bases). V gave up 0 bases and J gave up 8 bases, with 11 bases separating them. This CDR3 region has 14 residues. Per the germline V gene, CDR1 is MGHRA and CDR2 is YSYEKL. CDR3 sequence: CASSQDTSSYEQFF. The covered CDR3 bases are TGCGCCAGCAGCCAAGACACTAGCTCGTATGAG.

With respect to this clone: The CDR3 goes on 3 residues after the read ends, and that part is filled in from the germline J gene. The chain joins TRBV19 to TRBJ2-1; D perhaps matches TRBD1 (6 bases). The V end was cut by 3 bases, the J end by 4 bases, with 7 bases between. CDR1 is LNHDA, CDR2 SQIVND, per germline (reference sequence). This CDR3 comprises 13 residues. CDR3 bases read: TGTGCCAGTAGTATGGGGGCTTACAATGAG. Protein: CASSMGAYNE. The CDR3 in full is CASSMGAYNEQFF.

In regard to this clone: The read is 3 residues too short to cover the CDR3 end, so that end is filled in from the germline J gene. The rearrangement links TRBV7-3 to TRBJ2-3; 13 nucleotides line up with TRBD2. Germline loops: CDR1 SGHTA, CDR2 FQGTGA. V trimming: 5 bases; J trimming: 2 bases; junction bases outside the gene matches: 7. The CDR3 has 17 amino acids. Partial CDR3 DNA: TGTGCCAGCAGCGCCACTAGCGGGAGGGCCTACACAGATACG. It yields the protein CASSATSGRAYTDT. From start to end, the CDR3 is CASSATSGRAYTDTQYF.

Remarks on this clone: The read halts 3 residues ahead of the CDR3 end, with the missing end drawn from the germline J gene. This chain joins TRBV19 and TRBJ1-2; D may be TRBD1 (6 bases). This CDR3 is 14 amino acids long. Germline values: CDR1 LNHDA, CDR2 SQIVND (reference sequence). The covered CDR3 bases are TGTGCCAGTAGTATTAAGCCCCAGGGACAAGGC. Encoded protein: CASSIKPQGQG. The full CDR3 protein is CASSIKPQGQGYTF.

On this clone itself: Read coverage stops 3 residues before the CDR3 terminus; the germline J gene supplies the remainder. The genes are TRBV10-2 and TRBJ2-1; 10 bases match TRBD2. Per the germline V gene, CDR1 is WSHSY and CDR2 is SAAADI. This CDR3 is built from 14 residues. V lost 10 bases and J lost 5; bases outside the gene matches: 8. Incomplete CDR3 DNA: TGCGCCACTGCCCTAGCGGGAGTAGACAATGAG. Amino acid sequence: CATALAGVDNE. The full-length CDR3 reads as CATALAGVDNEQFF.